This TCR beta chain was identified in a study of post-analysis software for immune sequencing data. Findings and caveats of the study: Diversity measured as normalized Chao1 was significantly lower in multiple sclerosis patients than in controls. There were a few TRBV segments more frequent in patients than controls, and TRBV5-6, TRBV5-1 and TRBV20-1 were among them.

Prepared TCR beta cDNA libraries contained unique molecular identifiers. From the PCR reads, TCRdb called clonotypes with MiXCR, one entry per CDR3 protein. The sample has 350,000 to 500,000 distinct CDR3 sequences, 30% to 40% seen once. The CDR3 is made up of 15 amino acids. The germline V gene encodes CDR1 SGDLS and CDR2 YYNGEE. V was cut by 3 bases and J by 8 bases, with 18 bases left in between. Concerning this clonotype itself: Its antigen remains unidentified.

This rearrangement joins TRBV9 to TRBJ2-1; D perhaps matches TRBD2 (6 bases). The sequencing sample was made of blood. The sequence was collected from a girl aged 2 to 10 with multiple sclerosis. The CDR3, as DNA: TGTGCCAGCAGCGGAGGGACTGGACCCGACTATGAGCAGTTCTTC. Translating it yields CASSGGTGPDYEQFF.